The T cell receptor (beta chain) described here comes from a study of cytomegalovirus exposure and HLA in healthy donors. General study points: Presence/absence analyses treated sequencing depth as roughly uniform across donors. The investigators catalogued 150 to 200 TCR beta chains as cytomegalovirus-associated.

A multiplex PCR was run with 60 Vbeta primers and 13 Jbeta primers. Sequencing used immunoSEQ multiplex PCR; TCRdb keeps in-frame clones, though not all of them. The sample consists of roughly 190,000 clones, 70% to 80% of them appearing once. In the case of this clone: Its antigen is unknown.

The donors comprised healthy bone marrow donors. V gave up 7 bases and J gave up 2 bases, with 17 bases separating them. From germline, CDR1 is LGHNA and CDR2 YSLEER. The CDR3 consists of 15 residues. The sequenced sample was PBMCs. This sequence originates from a woman aged 25 to 39 in good health and CMV-seropositive. The chain recombines TRBV4-3 with TRBJ1-1; D perhaps matches TRBD1 (5 bases). The CDR3 region has the DNA TGCGCCAGCACCGAATATTGGGGCACAAACACTGAAGCTTTCTTT. It is translated as CASTEYWGTNTEAFF.